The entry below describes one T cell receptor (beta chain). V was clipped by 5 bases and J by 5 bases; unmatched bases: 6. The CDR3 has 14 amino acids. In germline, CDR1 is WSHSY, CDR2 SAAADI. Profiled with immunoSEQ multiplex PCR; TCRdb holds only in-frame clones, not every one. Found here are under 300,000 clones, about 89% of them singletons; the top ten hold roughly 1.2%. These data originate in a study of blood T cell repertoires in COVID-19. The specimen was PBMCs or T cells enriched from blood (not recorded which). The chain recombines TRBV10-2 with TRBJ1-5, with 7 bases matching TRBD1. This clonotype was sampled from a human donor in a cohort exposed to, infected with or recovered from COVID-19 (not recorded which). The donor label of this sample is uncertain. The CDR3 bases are TGCGCCAGCAGTATAGACAGGGCCCATCAGCCCCAGCATTTT. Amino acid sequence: CASSIDRAHQPQHF.